This passage covers 21 T cell receptor beta chains from one sample sequenced in a study of shared clonotypes between healthy human individuals. Generated by immunoSEQ multiplex PCR, the TCRdb table keeps only in-frame clones and is missing some. The sample includes 2 million to 2.5 million clones, approximately 95% of them seen just once. The sample taken for sequencing was naive CD4+ T cells from PBMCs. Subset indicated: CD45RA+ positively selected. The receptors shown here come from a man aged 18 to 30 in good health. Some clones in this sample may be carry-over from other donors' samples.

J is TRBJ1-4 and V is TRBV5-1, with TRBD1 as a possible D gene (5 bases). The CDR3 has 16 amino acids. The V and J ends lost 0 bases and 10 bases respectively, with 19 bases between them. Germline-derived CDR1 and CDR2 are SGHRS and YFSETQ. The CDR3 loop reads CASSLVAGHGGGKLFF. DNA for the CDR3: TGCGCCAGCAGCTTGGTGGCAGGGCATGGTGGTGGAAAACTGTTTTTT.

V gene TRBV29-1 combines with J gene TRBJ2-3, with TRBD2 identical over 10 bases. Germline V gene data show CDR1 as SQVTM and CDR2 as ANQGSEA. This CDR3 comprises 15 residues. V gave up 1 base and J gave up 3 bases; unmatched junction bases: 4. The CDR3 region is CSVEAGLAVTDTQYF. The CDR3, as DNA: TGCAGCGTTGAAGCCGGACTAGCGGTAACAGATACGCAGTATTTT.

This clone has only a few counts. V is TRBV28 and J is TRBJ1-5; D is possibly TRBD1 (5 bases). V lost 5 bases and J 4 bases, leaving 12 bases between the germline ends. The CDR3 has 14 amino acids. Germline V gene data show CDR1 as MDHEN and CDR2 as SYDVKM. This CDR3 is CASSPRQPNQPQHF. DNA of the CDR3: TGTGCCAGCAGTCCCCGACAGCCTAATCAGCCCCAGCATTTT. Filled out from reference TRBV28 and TRBJ1-5, the complete variable domain reads DVKVTQSSRYLVKRTGEKVFLECVQDMDHENMFWYRQDPGLGLRLIYFSYDVKMKEKGDIPEGYSVSREKKERFSLILESASTNQTSMYLCASSPRQPNQPQHFGDGTRLSIL.

V gene TRBV7-2 combines with J gene TRBJ2-7, with D tentatively TRBD1 (7 bases). Germline loops: CDR1 SGHTA, CDR2 FQGNSA. The germline V and J ends were trimmed by 4 bases and 3 bases, with 16 bases remaining between them. CDR3 length: 15 amino acids. CDR3 in DNA: TGTGCCAGCAGCTGGGGGCAGGGGGGTTTCTACGAGCAGTACTTC. It encodes CASSWGQGGFYEQYF.

The rearrangement links TRBV5-1 to TRBJ2-7; TRBD2 aligns across 7 bases. Trimming at V came to 0 bases and at J to 6 bases, leaving 9 bases not matched to a gene. Germline V CDR1 and CDR2: SGHRS, YFSETQ. The CDR3 consists of 15 residues. The CDR3 spells CASSLELAGGGEQYF. Written as DNA, the CDR3 is TGCGCCAGCAGCTTGGAATTAGCGGGTGGGGGCGAGCAGTACTTC.

In nucleotides, the CDR3 is TGTGCCAGTAGTATCAGTCCACTGAATCAGCCCCAGCATTTT. This gives the protein CASSISPLNQPQHF. The gene calls are TRBV19 and TRBJ1-5; D is unresolved. Germline CDR1 reads LNHDA; CDR2 reads SQIVND (reference sequence). Trimming cost V 3 bases and J 4 bases, with 10 bases left between them. The CDR3 is made up of 14 amino acids.

V and J are TRBV18 and TRBJ2-7; possibly TRBD1 for D (5 bases). There are 14 residues in the CDR3. From germline, CDR1 is KGHSH and CDR2 LQKENI. Trimming stripped 6 bases from V and 4 bases from J, with 16 bases between. CDR3: CASSPTQGWYEQYF. In nucleotides, the CDR3 is TGTGCCAGCTCTCCCACTCAGGGCTGGTACGAGCAGTACTTC.

The chain couples TRBV11-2 to TRBJ1-5; D gene unclear. V lost 0 bases and J lost 0, with 9 bases in between. This CDR3 has 16 residues. Germline V gives CDR1 SGHAT, CDR2 FQNNGV. The CDR3 nucleotides are TGTGCCAGCAGCTTAGATGGGAGGATTAGCAATCAGCCCCAGCATTTT. It encodes CASSLDGRISNQPQHF.

The chain has TRBV4-2 and TRBJ2-7, with 10 bases aligning to TRBD2. The CDR3 length is 17 residues. Germline trimming cut 3 bases from V and 2 bases from J; bases unmatched to any gene: 10. Germline V gene sequence: CDR1 LGHNA, CDR2 YNFKEQ. For the CDR3, the DNA is TGTGCCAGCAGCCAGGTGTCCGGGACTAGCGAACCCTACGAGCAGTACTTC. Protein sequence: CASSQVSGTSEPYEQYF.

This clone was observed a handful of times. The rearrangement links TRBV9 to TRBJ1-1; D is ambiguous. This CDR3 contains 13 residues. Looked up from germline, CDR1 is SGDLS and CDR2 is YYNGEE. Trimming took off 3 bases at V and 7 bases at J, with 13 bases between the two ends. The CDR3 protein is CASSALSLGEAFF. Written as DNA, the CDR3 is TGTGCCAGCAGCGCACTGAGTCTGGGTGAAGCTTTCTTT. Variable domain in full (rest from reference TRBV9 and TRBJ1-1): DSGVTQTPKHLITATGQRVTLRCSPRSGDLSVYWYQQSLDQGLQFLIQYYNGEERAKGNILERFSAQQFPDLHSELNLSSLELGDSALYFCASSALSLGEAFFGQGTRLTVV.

The chain links TRBV2 to TRBJ2-1, with 14 bases matching TRBD2. Germline CDR1 reads SNHLY; CDR2 reads FYNNEI. The V gene end was trimmed by 2 bases and the J gene end by 8 bases; junction bases not matched to a gene: 5. This CDR3 spans 16 amino acids. The CDR3: CASSEFGGLAGDEQFF. The CDR3 DNA sequence: TGTGCCAGCAGTGAATTTGGGGGACTAGCGGGGGATGAGCAGTTCTTC.

The chain carries TRBV7-3 and TRBJ2-3; D is uncertain. Trimming took off 2 bases at V and 3 bases at J, with 9 bases between the two ends. This CDR3 is built from 14 residues. CDR1 and CDR2 from the germline V gene are SGHTA and FQGTGA. CDR3 region: CASSLEGETDTQYF. The CDR3 DNA reads as TGTGCCAGCAGCTTAGAAGGTGAAACAGATACGCAGTATTTT.

About this clone itself: It may be a read error: a sequence one base away is much more abundant. Additional DNA sequences in this sample encode the identical CDR3. The J gene is TRBJ1-5, the V gene TRBV6-1, with 8 bases matching TRBD1. CDR1 and CDR2 (germline): MNHNS, SASEGT. The junction had 3 bases not matched to a gene; V was cut back by 6 bases and J by 2 bases. This CDR3 comprises 14 residues. The CDR3 protein is CASSGTGGNQPQHF. The DNA of the CDR3 is TGTGCCAGCAGCGGGACAGGAGGCAATCAGCCCCAGCATTTT.

A note on this clone: In the same sample, other DNA sequences code for this CDR3. The gene calls are TRBV6-6 and TRBJ1-1; D not resolved. Per the germline V gene, CDR1 is MNHNY and CDR2 is SVGAGI (reference sequence). Between the trimmed V and J ends, which lost 3 bases and 1 base, there was a span of 3 bases. The CDR3 spans 12 residues. The CDR3 region is CASSYQNTEAFF. The CDR3 DNA follows: TGTGCCAGCAGTTATCAGAACACTGAAGCTTTCTTT.

V usage is TRBV28 and J usage is TRBJ2-1, with 14 bases fitting TRBD2. Per germline, CDR1 MDHEN and CDR2 SYDVKM. CDR3 length equals 11 residues. J lost 15 bases, V lost 10 bases, and 5 bases had no gene match. The CDR3 reads CATGLAGGLFF. The CDR3 DNA sequence: TGTGCCACAGGACTAGCGGGAGGTCTGTTCTTC. Full variable domain (missing parts from reference TRBV28 and TRBJ2-1): DVKVTQSSRYLVKRTGEKVFLECVQDMDHENMFWYRQDPGLGLRLIYFSYDVKMKEKGDIPEGYSVSREKKERFSLILESASTNQTSMYLCATGLAGGLFFGPGTRLTVL.

The DNA for the CDR3 is TGTGCCAGCAACGGGGCTTGGGGCGGAGGGACTGAAGCTTTCTTT. It yields the protein CASNGAWGGGTEAFF. The genes are TRBV27 and TRBJ1-1; tentative D call: TRBD1 (5 bases). The V end was cut by 7 bases, the J end by 5 bases, with 20 bases between. Germline lookup yields CDR1 MNHEY and CDR2 SMNVEV (reference sequence). There are 15 residues in the CDR3.

This chain joins TRBV4-1 and TRBJ1-2; TRBD1 is a possible D gene (5 bases). CDR3 size: 14 residues. Germline CDR1 is MGHRA and CDR2 is YSYEKL. The V and J ends lost 1 base and 4 bases respectively, with 10 bases between them. Here the CDR3 reads CASSQARAPYGYTF. The CDR3 DNA reads TGCGCCAGCAGCCAAGCCAGGGCCCCCTATGGCTACACCTTC.

This chain joins TRBV5-1 and TRBJ2-1, with TRBD2 matching over 14 bases. J was trimmed by 5 bases and V by 0 bases; bases with no gene match: 4. The CDR3 covers 17 residues. CDR1 and CDR2 (germline): SGHRS, YFSETQ. The CDR3 is CASSLGLAGGRDNEQFF. The CDR3 nucleotides are TGCGCCAGCAGCTTGGGACTAGCGGGAGGGAGGGACAATGAGCAGTTCTTC.

The gene calls are TRBV28 and TRBJ2-5, with TRBD1 matching over 7 bases. This CDR3 comprises 15 residues. V lost 3 bases, J lost 5 bases, and 9 bases stayed unmatched. Germline V gene sequence: CDR1 MDHEN, CDR2 SYDVKM. CDR3 coding DNA: TGTGCCAGCAGTTTCAGACAGGGCCGGGCGGAGACCCAGTACTTC. Its translation: CASSFRQGRAETQYF.

The V gene is TRBV5-5, the J gene TRBJ2-7, with D tentatively TRBD1 (6 bases). Germline CDR1 and CDR2: SGHKS and YYEKEE (reference sequence). V lost 4 bases and J lost 3, with 17 bases in between. The CDR3 totals 15 residues. CDR3: CASSVTGTHYYEQYF. In DNA form, the CDR3 reads TGTGCCAGCAGCGTCACCGGGACACACTACTACGAGCAGTACTTC.

V usage is TRBV7-2 and J usage is TRBJ2-4, with D hard to call. The CDR3 extends over 14 amino acids. Germline V gene data show CDR1 as SGHTA and CDR2 as FQGNSA. V shed 0 bases and J shed 8 bases, with 11 bases lying between them. As DNA, the CDR3 is TGTGCCAGCAGCTTAGCGGGGTTGGTAGACATTCAGTACTTC. Translation: CASSLAGLVDIQYF.